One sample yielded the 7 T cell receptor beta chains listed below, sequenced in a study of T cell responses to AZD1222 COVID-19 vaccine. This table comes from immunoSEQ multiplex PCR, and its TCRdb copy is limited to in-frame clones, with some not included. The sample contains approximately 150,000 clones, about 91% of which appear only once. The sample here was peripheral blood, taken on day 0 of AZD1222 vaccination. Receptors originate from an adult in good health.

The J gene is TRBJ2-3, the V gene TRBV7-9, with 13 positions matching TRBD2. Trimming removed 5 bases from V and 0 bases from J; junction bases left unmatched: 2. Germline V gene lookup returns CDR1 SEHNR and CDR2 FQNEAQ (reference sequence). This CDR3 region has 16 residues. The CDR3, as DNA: TGTGCCAGCAGCCCGGGACTAGCGGGGAGCACAGATACGCAGTATTTT. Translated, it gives CASSPGLAGSTDTQYF. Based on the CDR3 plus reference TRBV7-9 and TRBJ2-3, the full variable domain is DTGVSQNPRHKITKRGQNVTFRCDPISEHNRLYWYRQTLGQGPEFLTYFQNEAQLEKSRLLSDRFSAERPKGSFSTLEIQRTEQGDSAMYLCASSPGLAGSTDTQYFGPGTRLTVL.

DNA of the CDR3: TGTGCCTGGACTAGTCCCGGGACACTAATTCAGCCCCAGCATTTT. Residues: CAWTSPGTLIQPQHF. The chain is built from TRBV30 and TRBJ1-5, with D perhaps TRBD1 (6 bases). Germline assignment: CDR1 GTSNPN and CDR2 SVGIG (reference sequence). The CDR3 covers 15 residues. Trimming left V 4 bases short and J 6 bases short, with 19 bases between.

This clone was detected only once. The CDR3 sequence: CASSELDRVSGYTF. The CDR3 DNA reads TGTGCCAGCAGTGAATTGGACAGGGTGTCGGGCTACACCTTC. V and J are TRBV6-1 and TRBJ1-2; 8 bases are shared with TRBD1. J was trimmed by 8 bases and V by 2 bases; bases with no gene match: 7. Germline V gene data show CDR1 as MNHNS and CDR2 as SASEGT. The CDR3 covers 14 residues.

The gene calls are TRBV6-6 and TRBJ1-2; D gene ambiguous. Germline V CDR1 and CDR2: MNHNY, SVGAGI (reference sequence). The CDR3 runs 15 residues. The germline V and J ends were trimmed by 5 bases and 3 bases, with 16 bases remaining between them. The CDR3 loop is CASSPTVNGHYGYTF. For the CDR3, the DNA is TGTGCCAGCAGTCCTACGGTAAACGGGCACTATGGCTACACCTTC.

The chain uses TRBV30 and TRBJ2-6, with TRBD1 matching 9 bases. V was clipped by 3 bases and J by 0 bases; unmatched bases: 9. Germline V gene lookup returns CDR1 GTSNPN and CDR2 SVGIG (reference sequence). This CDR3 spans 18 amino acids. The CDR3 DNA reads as TGTGCCTGGAGAAGGGACAGGGCGCTCTCCTCTGGGGCCAACGTCCTGACTTTC. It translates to CAWRRDRALSSGANVLTF. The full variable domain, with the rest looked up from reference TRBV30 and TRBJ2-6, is SQTIHQWPATLVQPVGSPLSLECTVEGTSNPNLYWYRQAAGRGLQLLFYSVGIGQISSEVPQNLSASRPQDRQFILSSKKLLLSDSGFYLCAWRRDRALSSGANVLTFGAGSRLTVL.

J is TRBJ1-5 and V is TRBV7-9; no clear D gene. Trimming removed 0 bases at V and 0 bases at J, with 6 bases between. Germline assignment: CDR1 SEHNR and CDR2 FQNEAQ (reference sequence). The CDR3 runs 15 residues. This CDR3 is CASSLASDSNQPQHF. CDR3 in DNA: TGTGCCAGCAGCTTAGCGTCCGATAGCAATCAGCCCCAGCATTTT. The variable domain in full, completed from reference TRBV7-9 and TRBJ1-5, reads DTGVSQNPRHKITKRGQNVTFRCDPISEHNRLYWYRQTLGQGPEFLTYFQNEAQLEKSRLLSDRFSAERPKGSFSTLEIQRTEQGDSAMYLCASSLASDSNQPQHFGDGTRLSIL.

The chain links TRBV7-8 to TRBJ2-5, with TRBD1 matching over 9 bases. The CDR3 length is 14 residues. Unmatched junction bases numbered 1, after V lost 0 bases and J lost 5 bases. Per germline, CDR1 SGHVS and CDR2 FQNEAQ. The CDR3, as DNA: TGTGCCAGCAGCTTAGCTGGGACAGGGGAGACCCAGTACTTC. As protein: CASSLAGTGETQYF.